Listed below are T cell receptor beta chains from one sample, sequenced in a study of blood T cells in healthy people across ages. TCRdb used MiXCR to reprocess the 5' RACE reads, holding one entry per CDR3 protein. The table records some 1,800,000 distinct CDR3 sequences, more than 35% of them present only once. Source material: blood. All receptors come from a human donor in good health. Both conserved end residues are part of each CDR3. A D gene is named only where the DNA matches it firmly. Expanded clones get a size class; other rows say once, few or many, or leave the size out.

v_gene: TRBV20-1; d_gene: TRBD2; abundance: few; j_gene: TRBJ2-7; CDR3nt: TGCAGTGCTATTAAAGCGGGGACTAACTACGAGCAGTACTTC; CDR3aa: CSAIKAGTNYEQYF
v_gene: TRBV3-1; d_gene: .; abundance: .; j_gene: TRBJ1-4; CDR3nt: TGTGCCAGCAGCCAACTCCTCGGGGCAATTCATGAAAAACTGTTTTTT; CDR3aa: CASSQLLGAIHEKLFF
v_gene: TRBV7-8; d_gene: .; abundance: few; j_gene: TRBJ2-7; CDR3nt: TGTGCCAGCATCGCTCCAGGTGAGGAGCAGTACTTC; CDR3aa: CASIAPGEEQYF
v_gene: TRBV20-1; d_gene: TRBD2; abundance: .; j_gene: TRBJ2-7; CDR3nt: TGCAGTGCTCTTAGCGGGGCCTACTCCTACGAGCAGTACTTC; CDR3aa: CSALSGAYSYEQYF
v_gene: TRBV12-3/TRBV12-4; d_gene: TRBD1; abundance: .; j_gene: TRBJ1-2; CDR3nt: TGTGCCAGCACGACAGGGGGAGGCTACACCTTC; CDR3aa: CASTTGGGYTF
v_gene: TRBV10-3; d_gene: .; abundance: .; j_gene: TRBJ2-7; CDR3nt: TGTGCCATCAGTGAGTCCACAGCGACCTACGAGCAGTACTTC; CDR3aa: CAISESTATYEQYF
v_gene: TRBV4-1; d_gene: TRBD2; abundance: few; j_gene: TRBJ2-3; CDR3nt: TGCGCCAGCAGCCAAGAGGCTAGCGGGGGAAGCACAGATACGCAGTATTTT; CDR3aa: CASSQEASGGSTDTQYF
v_gene: TRBV28; d_gene: .; abundance: .; j_gene: TRBJ2-1; CDR3nt: TGTGCCAGCAGTTTATCGGGACTCCTATCCAAGCAGTTCTTC; CDR3aa: CASSLSGLLSKQFF
v_gene: TRBV11-1; d_gene: .; abundance: .; j_gene: TRBJ1-1; CDR3nt: TGTGCCAGCAGCTTAGCCCGGACAGCCGGGGACGCTTTCTTT; CDR3aa: CASSLARTAGDAFF
v_gene: TRBV4-2; d_gene: .; abundance: .; j_gene: TRBJ2-7; CDR3nt: TGTGCCAGCAGCCTTGACAGTCGGGCGTCCTACGAGCAGTACTTC; CDR3aa: CASSLDSRASYEQYF
v_gene: TRBV20-1; d_gene: .; abundance: .; j_gene: TRBJ1-2; CDR3nt: TGCAGTGCTAGAGACCCAAGAACAGCGGTTCTACGTGGCTACACCTTC; CDR3aa: CSARDPRTAVLRGYTF
v_gene: TRBV4-3; d_gene: .; abundance: few; j_gene: TRBJ2-1; CDR3nt: TGCGCCAGCAGCCAAGATCGCGGAGGGGGAGGATCCTACAATGAGCAGTTCTTC; CDR3aa: CASSQDRGGGGSYNEQFF
v_gene: TRBV6-2/TRBV6-3; d_gene: TRBD2; abundance: few; j_gene: TRBJ2-7; CDR3nt: TGTGCCAGCAGACCGACTAGCGGGGGGACCTACGAGCAGTACTTC; CDR3aa: CASRPTSGGTYEQYF
v_gene: TRBV20-1; d_gene: TRBD2; abundance: .; j_gene: TRBJ2-1; CDR3nt: TGCAGTGCTAGGCAAGCGGGGGAGGCCTACAATGAGCAGTTCTTC; CDR3aa: CSARQAGEAYNEQFF
v_gene: TRBV29-1; d_gene: TRBD2; abundance: .; j_gene: TRBJ2-5; CDR3nt: TGCAGCGTTGAACTAACGACTAGCGGGGAGGAGACCCAGTACTTC; CDR3aa: CSVELTTSGEETQYF
v_gene: TRBV20-1; d_gene: .; abundance: .; j_gene: TRBJ2-5; CDR3nt: TGCAGTGCACCGAGTGGGGGTTGGACCCAGTACTTC; CDR3aa: CSAPSGGWTQYF
v_gene: TRBV27; d_gene: .; abundance: .; j_gene: TRBJ2-7; CDR3nt: TGTGCCAGCAGTTTATCAGTGGGTGGGGGCTCCTACGAGCAGTACTTC; CDR3aa: CASSLSVGGGSYEQYF
v_gene: TRBV11-2; d_gene: TRBD2; abundance: .; j_gene: TRBJ2-5; CDR3nt: TGTGCCAGCAGCTTAAACACGGGGGGGATACAGACCCAGTACTTC; CDR3aa: CASSLNTGGIQTQYF
v_gene: TRBV4-3; d_gene: TRBD1; abundance: .; j_gene: TRBJ2-2; CDR3nt: TGCGCCAGCAGCCAATACAGGGGGTTAGCCGGGGAGCTGTTTTTT; CDR3aa: CASSQYRGLAGELFF
v_gene: TRBV12-3/TRBV12-4; d_gene: .; abundance: .; j_gene: TRBJ2-3; CDR3nt: TGTGCCAGCAGTTTCGGCGGGGCCGGTCAGGGTTCAACGCAGTATTTT; CDR3aa: CASSFGGAGQGSTQYF
v_gene: TRBV28; d_gene: .; abundance: many; j_gene: TRBJ1-1; CDR3nt: TGTGCCAGCAGTTTTAGTGGGGTAAACACTGAAGCTTTCTTT; CDR3aa: CASSFSGVNTEAFF
v_gene: TRBV9; d_gene: TRBD1; abundance: few; j_gene: TRBJ1-2; CDR3nt: TGTGCCAGCAGCGACCAAATAACAGGGGATGGCTACACCTTC; CDR3aa: CASSDQITGDGYTF
v_gene: TRBV28; d_gene: .; abundance: once; j_gene: TRBJ2-7; CDR3nt: TGTGCCAGCAGTCTCCGGGACAATCGGCTCCTTTCCTACGGGCAGTACTTC; CDR3aa: CASSLRDNRLLSYGQYF